This entry describes one T cell receptor (beta chain). This CDR3 comprises 14 residues. The germline CDR1 and CDR2 sequences are LNHDA and SQIVND (reference sequence). J lost 5 bases, V lost 9 bases, and 9 bases had no gene match. The data derive from a study of T cells in Graves' hyperthyroidism and ophthalmopathy. Amplification yielded TCR beta CDR3 regions, with RNA transcripts as the source. HTBI primers were employed in a first-round RT-PCR of the TCR CDR3. In TCRdb, the multiplex PCR reads were re-called with MiXCR into one record per CDR3 protein. The sample has about 840,000 distinct CDR3 sequences; roughly 37% are singletons.

The chain combines TRBV19 with TRBJ2-2; 7 bases are shared with TRBD1. Sequences were obtained from blood. The TCR sequence derives from a man between 18 and 29 years old with Graves' hyperthyroidism. The CDR3 reads CASSGQINTGELFF. In DNA form, the CDR3 reads TGTGCCAGCTCGGGACAGATTAATACCGGGGAGCTGTTTTTT.